Included here is one TCR beta chain sequence, with context. The target antigen is unknown. These data come from a study of beta chain features in type 1 diabetes. Looking at the study overall: Patients and healthy donors were similar in age, gender and cell yields.

The authors took one heparinised blood draw, averaging roughly 120 mL, from each donor. In all sorted populations, purity surpassed 98%. Study findings and constraints: Cells with high TCR expression could be over-represented when cDNA is sequenced.

As every portion of the isolated RNA was reverse transcribed, the sequencing read expressed TCRB transcripts. Only in-frame clones appear in the TCRdb table, and some are missing; sequencing was by immunoSEQ multiplex PCR. The table lists approximately 38,000 clones, almost 65% of them singletons. Sequencing was done on a sample of Tregs from blood. This clonotype originated in a woman aged 25 to 39 in good health.

CDR3 sequence reads: CASAYERGTDYTF. In DNA, the CDR3 is TGTGCCAGTGCTTACGAGAGGGGGACCGACTACACCTTC. The V call is TRBV19, the J call TRBJ1-2; perhaps TRBD1 as D (6 bases). The germline V and J ends were trimmed by 8 bases and 10 bases, with 20 bases remaining between them. The germline CDR1 and CDR2 sequences are LNHDA and SQIVND (reference sequence). The CDR3 consists of 13 residues.